Given below is one TCR beta chain in context. The method was immunoSEQ multiplex PCR; TCRdb's version includes in-frame clones alone and lacks a portion of them. The sample has about 83,000 clones; around nine tenths are singletons. The entry originates in a study of technical replicates of blood from a few donors. The V end was cut by 3 bases, the J end by 5 bases, with 13 bases between. Germline values: CDR1 SGHDN, CDR2 FVKESK. CDR3 length: 14 amino acids. The sequence derives from a human donor in good health. The rearrangement uses TRBV14 and TRBJ1-2; TRBD1 might be the D (5 bases). Material: T cells isolated from PBMCs. The CDR3 bases are TGTGCCAGCAGCCAGGTGGCGGGGGTTTATGGCTACACCTTC. Amino acid sequence: CASSQVAGVYGYTF.